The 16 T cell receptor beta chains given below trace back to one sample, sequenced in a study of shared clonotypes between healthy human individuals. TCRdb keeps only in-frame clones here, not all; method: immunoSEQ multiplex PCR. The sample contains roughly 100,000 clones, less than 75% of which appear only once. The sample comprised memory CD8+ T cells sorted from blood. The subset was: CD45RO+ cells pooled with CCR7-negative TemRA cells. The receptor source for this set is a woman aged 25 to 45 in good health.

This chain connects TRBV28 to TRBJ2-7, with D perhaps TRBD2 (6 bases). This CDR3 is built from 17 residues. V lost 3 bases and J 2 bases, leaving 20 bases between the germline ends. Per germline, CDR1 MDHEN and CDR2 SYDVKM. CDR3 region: CASSFGGRRMLPYEQYF. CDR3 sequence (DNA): TGTGCCAGCAGTTTTGGAGGGCGACGGATGCTCCCCTACGAGCAGTACTTC.

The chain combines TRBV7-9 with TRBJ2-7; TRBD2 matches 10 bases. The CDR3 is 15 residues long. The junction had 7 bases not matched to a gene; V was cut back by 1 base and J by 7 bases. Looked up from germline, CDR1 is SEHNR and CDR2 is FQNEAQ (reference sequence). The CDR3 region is CASSLGAGGPKEQYF. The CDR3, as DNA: TGTGCCAGCAGCTTAGGAGCGGGAGGGCCGAAGGAGCAGTACTTC.

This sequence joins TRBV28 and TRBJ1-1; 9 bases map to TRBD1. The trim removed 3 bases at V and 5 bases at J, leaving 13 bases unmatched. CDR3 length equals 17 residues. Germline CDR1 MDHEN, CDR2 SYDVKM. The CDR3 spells CASSFLGQGLIGTEAFF. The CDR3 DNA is TGTGCCAGCAGTTTTCTTGGACAGGGGTTGATTGGGACTGAAGCTTTCTTT.

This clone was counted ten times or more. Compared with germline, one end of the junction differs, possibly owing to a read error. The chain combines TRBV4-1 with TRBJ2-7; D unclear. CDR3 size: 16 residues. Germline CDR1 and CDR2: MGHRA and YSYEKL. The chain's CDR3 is CASSQDLGKGSYEQYF. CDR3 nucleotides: TGTGCCAGCAGCCAAGATCTGGGGAAGGGCTCCTACGAGCAGTACTTC.

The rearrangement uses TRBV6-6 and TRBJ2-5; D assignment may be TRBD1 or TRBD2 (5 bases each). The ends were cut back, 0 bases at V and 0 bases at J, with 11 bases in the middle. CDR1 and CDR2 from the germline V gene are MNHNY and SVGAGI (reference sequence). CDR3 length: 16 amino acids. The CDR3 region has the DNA TGTGCCAGCAGTTACTCGGCCCGGGACCACCAAGAGACCCAGTACTTC. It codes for CASSYSARDHQETQYF.

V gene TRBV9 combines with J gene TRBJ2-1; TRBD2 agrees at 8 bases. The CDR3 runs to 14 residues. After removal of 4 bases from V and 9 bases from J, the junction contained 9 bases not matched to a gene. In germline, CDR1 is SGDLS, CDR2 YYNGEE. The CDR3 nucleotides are TGTGCCAGCAGCCCAGGGACTAGTTTGGGTGAGCAGTTCTTC. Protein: CASSPGTSLGEQFF.

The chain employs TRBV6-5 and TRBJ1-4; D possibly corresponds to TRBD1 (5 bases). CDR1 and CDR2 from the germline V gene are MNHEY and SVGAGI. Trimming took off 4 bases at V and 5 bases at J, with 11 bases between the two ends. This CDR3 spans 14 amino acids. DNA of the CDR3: TGTGCCAGCAGTTGGGACGCCGCGAATGAAAAACTGTTTTTT. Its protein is CASSWDAANEKLFF.

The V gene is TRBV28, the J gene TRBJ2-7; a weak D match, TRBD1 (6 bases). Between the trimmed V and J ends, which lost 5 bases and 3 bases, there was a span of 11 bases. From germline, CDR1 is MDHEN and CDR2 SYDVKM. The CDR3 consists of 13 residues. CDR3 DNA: TGTGCCAGCAGTAACAGGGCCGTCTACGAGCAGTACTTC. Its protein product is CASSNRAVYEQYF.

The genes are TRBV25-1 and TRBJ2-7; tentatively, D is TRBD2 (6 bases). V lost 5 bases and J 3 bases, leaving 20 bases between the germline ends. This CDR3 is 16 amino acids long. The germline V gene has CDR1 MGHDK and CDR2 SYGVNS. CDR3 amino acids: CASSQDSKPEGYEQYF. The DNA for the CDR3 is TGTGCCAGCAGTCAGGACTCAAAACCGGAGGGCTACGAGCAGTACTTC.

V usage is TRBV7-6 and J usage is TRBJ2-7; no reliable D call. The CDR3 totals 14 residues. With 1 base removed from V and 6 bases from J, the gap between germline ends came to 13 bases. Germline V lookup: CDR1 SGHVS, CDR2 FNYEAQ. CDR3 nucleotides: TGTGCCAGCAGCTTAGAGCTTTTTCCCGGCGAGCAGTACTTC. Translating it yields CASSLELFPGEQYF. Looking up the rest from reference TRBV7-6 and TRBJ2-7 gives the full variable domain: GAGVSQSPRYKVTKRGQDVALRCDPISGHVSLYWYRQALGQGPEFLTYFNYEAQQDKSGLPNDRFSAERPEGSISTLTIQRTEQRDSAMYRCASSLELFPGEQYFGPGTRLTVT.

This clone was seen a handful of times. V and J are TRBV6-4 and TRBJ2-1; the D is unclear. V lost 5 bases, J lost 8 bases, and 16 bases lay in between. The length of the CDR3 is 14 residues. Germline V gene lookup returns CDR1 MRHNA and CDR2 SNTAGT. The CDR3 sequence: CASSFADSSYEQFF. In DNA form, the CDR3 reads TGTGCCAGCAGTTTCGCCGACTCCTCGTATGAGCAGTTCTTC.

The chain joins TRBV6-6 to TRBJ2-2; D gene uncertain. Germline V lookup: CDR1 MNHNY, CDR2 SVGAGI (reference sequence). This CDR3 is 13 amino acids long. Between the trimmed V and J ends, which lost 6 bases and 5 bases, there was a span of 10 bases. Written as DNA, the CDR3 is TGTGCCAGCAGCCAATCAGCGACCGGGGAGCTGTTTTTT. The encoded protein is CASSQSATGELFF.

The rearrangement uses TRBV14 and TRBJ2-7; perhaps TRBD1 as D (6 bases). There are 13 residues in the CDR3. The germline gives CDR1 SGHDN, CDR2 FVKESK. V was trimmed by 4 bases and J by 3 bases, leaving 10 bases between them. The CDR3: CASSPGHRYEQYF. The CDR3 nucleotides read TGTGCCAGCAGCCCGGGACACCGCTACGAGCAGTACTTC.

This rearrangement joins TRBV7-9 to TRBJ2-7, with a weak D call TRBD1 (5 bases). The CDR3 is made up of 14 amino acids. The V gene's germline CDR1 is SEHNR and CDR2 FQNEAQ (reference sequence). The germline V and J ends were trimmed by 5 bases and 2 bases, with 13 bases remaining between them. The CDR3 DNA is TGTGCCAGCAGCGCTAGTACGACAGCCTACGAGCAGTACTTC. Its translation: CASSASTTAYEQYF. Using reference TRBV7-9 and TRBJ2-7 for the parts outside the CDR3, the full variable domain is DTGVSQNPRHKITKRGQNVTFRCDPISEHNRLYWYRQTLGQGPEFLTYFQNEAQLEKSRLLSDRFSAERPKGSFSTLEIQRTEQGDSAMYLCASSASTTAYEQYFGPGTRLTVT.

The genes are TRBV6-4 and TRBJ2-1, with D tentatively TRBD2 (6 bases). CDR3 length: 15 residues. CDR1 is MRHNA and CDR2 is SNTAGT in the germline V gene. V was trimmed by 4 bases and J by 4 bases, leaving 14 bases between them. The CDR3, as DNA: TGTGCCAGCAGTGCCGTCGCGGAGGGGTACAATGAGCAGTTCTTC. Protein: CASSAVAEGYNEQFF.

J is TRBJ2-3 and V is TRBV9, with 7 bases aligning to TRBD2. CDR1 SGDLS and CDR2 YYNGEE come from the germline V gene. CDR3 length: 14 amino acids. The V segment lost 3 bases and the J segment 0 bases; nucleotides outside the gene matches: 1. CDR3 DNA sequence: TGTGCCAGCAGCGCTAGCGGTAGCACAGATACGCAGTATTTT. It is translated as CASSASGSTDTQYF.